The 2 T cell receptor beta chains in this list originate from one sample, sequenced in a study of cytomegalovirus exposure and HLA in healthy donors. Researchers ran the PCR with 60 Vbeta and 13 Jbeta primers. The repertoire was sequenced with immunoSEQ multiplex PCR; TCRdb's copy has only in-frame clones and lacks some. This sample has about 130,000 clones, with approximately 80% found just once. Sequencing used PBMCs. The receptors derive from a man aged 40-49 years in good health and CMV-seronegative.

This clone was picked up a small number of times. The chain combines TRBV9 with TRBJ2-6, with D perhaps TRBD2 (7 bases). This CDR3 comprises 16 residues. Germline V gives CDR1 SGDLS, CDR2 YYNGEE. Trimming removed 2 bases from V and 0 bases from J, with 9 bases in between. The CDR3 reads CASSVGGHSGANVLTF. The DNA of the CDR3 is TGTGCCAGCAGCGTGGGGGGGCACTCTGGGGCCAACGTCCTGACTTTC.

This chain uses TRBV9 with TRBJ2-7; 11 bases are a match to TRBD1. Trimming removed 0 bases from V and 6 bases from J; junction bases left unmatched: 8. From germline, CDR1 is SGDLS and CDR2 YYNGEE. The CDR3 consists of 16 residues. The CDR3 reads CASSVEWGQGVGEQYF. The CDR3 coding sequence is TGTGCCAGCAGCGTAGAATGGGGACAGGGGGTTGGCGAGCAGTACTTC. The complete variable domain, with remaining parts taken from reference TRBV9 and TRBJ2-7, reads DSGVTQTPKHLITATGQRVTLRCSPRSGDLSVYWYQQSLDQGLQFLIQYYNGEERAKGNILERFSAQQFPDLHSELNLSSLELGDSALYFCASSVEWGQGVGEQYFGPGTRLTVT.